This paragraph covers one TCR beta chain sequence. Its target is unknown. Ipilimumab-mediated CTLA-4 blockade plus focal radiation was given to patients having chemo-refractory metastatic non-small-cell lung cancer. The data stem from a study of radiotherapy plus CTLA-4 blockade in lung cancer. Study in general: Objective responses emerged in around a sixth of patients, and around 30% attained disease control.

Measured with immunoSEQ multiplex PCR; TCRdb has only the in-frame clones, and not every one. The table has approximately 94,000 clones, approximately 82% seen once; the top ten hold about a quarter. Findings and caveats of the study: Strongest reported response predictors: early blood clone changes and post-radiation interferon-beta. TCR clones from tumors expanded in blood after radiotherapy plus ipilimumab.

This CDR3 contains 16 residues. The V segment lost 6 bases and the J segment 7 bases; nucleotides outside the gene matches: 11. Germline assignment: CDR1 MNHEY and CDR2 SMNVEV (reference sequence). The TCR sequence derives from a human donor with non-small cell lung cancer that progressed on radiotherapy plus ipilimumab. Sequencing was performed on peripheral blood, taken from a patient treated with radiotherapy plus ipilimumab. The rearrangement joins TRBV27 to TRBJ2-1, with TRBD2 matching over 11 bases. DNA of the CDR3: TGTGCCAGCAGAAAATCTAGCTTAGCGGGAGGGAATGAGCAGTTCTTC. This codes for CASRKSSLAGGNEQFF.